This record concerns one T cell receptor (beta chain) sequence. This CDR3 contains 12 residues. CDR1 is SGHRS, CDR2 YFSETQ, per germline. The germline V and J ends were trimmed by 5 bases and 7 bases, with 12 bases remaining between them. This entry belongs to a study of blood T cell repertoires in COVID-19. Study-level background: In each case, the material was cDNA or gDNA derived from T cells, B-cell-depleted T cells, or PBMCs.

The repertoire was sequenced with immunoSEQ multiplex PCR; TCRdb's copy has only in-frame clones and lacks some. The profile covers around 9,500 clones, with 80% to 85% appearing a single time and about a quarter taken by the ten largest. The sample comprised peripheral blood. The receptor comes from a man aged 60 to 69 with active COVID-19. The chain has TRBV5-1 and TRBJ1-1; TRBD1 is a possible D gene (5 bases). CDR3 DNA: TGCGCCAGCAGGATCATCGGGGGTGAAGCTTTCTTT. Translation: CASRIIGGEAFF. Full variable domain (outside the CDR3, taken from reference TRBV5-1 and TRBJ1-1): KAGVTQTPRYLIKTRGQQVTLSCSPISGHRSVSWYQQTPGQGLQFLFEYFSETQRNKGNFPGRFSGRQFSNSRSEMNVSTLELGDSALYLCASRIIGGEAFFGQGTRLTVV.